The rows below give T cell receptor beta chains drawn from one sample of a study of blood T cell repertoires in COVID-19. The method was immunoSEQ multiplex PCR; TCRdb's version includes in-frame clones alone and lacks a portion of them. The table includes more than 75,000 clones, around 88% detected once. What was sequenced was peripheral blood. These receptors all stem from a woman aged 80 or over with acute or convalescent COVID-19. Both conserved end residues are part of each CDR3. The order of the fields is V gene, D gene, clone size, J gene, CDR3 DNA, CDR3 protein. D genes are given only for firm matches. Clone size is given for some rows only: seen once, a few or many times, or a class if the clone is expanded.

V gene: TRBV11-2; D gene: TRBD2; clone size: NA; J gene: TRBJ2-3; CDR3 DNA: TGTGCCAGCAGCTTTAGCGGGAGGGCCACAGATACGCAGTATTTT; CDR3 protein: CASSFSGRATDTQYF
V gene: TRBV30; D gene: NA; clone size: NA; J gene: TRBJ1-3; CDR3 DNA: TGTGCGCTAGGGATTCAGGGTGGAAACACCATATATTTT; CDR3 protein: CALGIQGGNTIYF
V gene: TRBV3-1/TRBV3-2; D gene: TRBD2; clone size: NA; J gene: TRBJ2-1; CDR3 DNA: TGTGCCAGCAGCCAAGGCCTGTCCGGGACGGCGGGGGGATATGAGCAGTTCTTC; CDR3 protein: CASSQGLSGTAGGYEQFF
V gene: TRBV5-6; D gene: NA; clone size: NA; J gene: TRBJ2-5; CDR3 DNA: TGTGCCAGCAGCCCTGACAGGAGACAAGAGACCCAGTACTTC; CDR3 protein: CASSPDRRQETQYF
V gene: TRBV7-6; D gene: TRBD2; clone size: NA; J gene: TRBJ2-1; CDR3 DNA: TGTGCCAGCAGCTTAATGCGGCTAGCGGGAGTCTCCTACAATGAGCAGTTCTTC; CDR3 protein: CASSLMRLAGVSYNEQFF
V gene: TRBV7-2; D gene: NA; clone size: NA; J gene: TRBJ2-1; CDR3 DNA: TGTGCCAGCAGCGAAATCGGGGATTACAATGAGCAGTTCTTC; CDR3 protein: CASSEIGDYNEQFF
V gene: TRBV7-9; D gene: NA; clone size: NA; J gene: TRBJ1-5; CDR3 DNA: TGTGCCAGCAGAGTAGGGGATCAGCCCCAGCATTTT; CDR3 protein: CASRVGDQPQHF
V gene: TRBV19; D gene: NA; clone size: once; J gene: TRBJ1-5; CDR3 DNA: TGTGCCAGTCGGGACACAGGCAATCAGCCCCAGCATTTT; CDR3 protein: CASRDTGNQPQHF
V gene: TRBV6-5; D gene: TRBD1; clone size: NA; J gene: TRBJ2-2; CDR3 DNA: TGTGCCAGCAGGGACAGGGGGAGAGGCGGGGAGCTGTTTTTT; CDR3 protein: CASRDRGRGGELFF
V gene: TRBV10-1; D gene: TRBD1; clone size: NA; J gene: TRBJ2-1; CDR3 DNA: TGCGCCAGCAGTGACTCGACAGGGGGTTTTCCCAATGAGCAGTTCTTC; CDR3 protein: CASSDSTGGFPNEQFF
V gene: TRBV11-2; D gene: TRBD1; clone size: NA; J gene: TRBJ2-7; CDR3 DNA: TGTGCCAGCAGCCCGGACAGGGTCTACGAGCAGTACTTC; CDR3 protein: CASSPDRVYEQYF
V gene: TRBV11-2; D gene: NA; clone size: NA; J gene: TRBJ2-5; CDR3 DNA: TGTGCCAGCAGCTTAGCCCCCAGCAGGGGAGAGACCCAGTACTTC; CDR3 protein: CASSLAPSRGETQYF
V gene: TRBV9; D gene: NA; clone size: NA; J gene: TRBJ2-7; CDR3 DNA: TGTGCCAGCAGCCAAACAACTTCGAGTACGGGGGAGCAGTACTTC; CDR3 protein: CASSQTTSSTGEQYF
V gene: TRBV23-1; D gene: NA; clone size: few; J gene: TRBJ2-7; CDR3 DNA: TGCGCCAGCAGTCAACCACAGGTGGTTGAATACGAGCAGTACTTC; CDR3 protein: CASSQPQVVEYEQYF
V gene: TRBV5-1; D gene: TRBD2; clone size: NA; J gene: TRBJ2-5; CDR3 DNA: TGCGCCAGCAGGGCTGGCCAACTAGCGGGGAACCAAGAGACCCAGTACTTC; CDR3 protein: CASRAGQLAGNQETQYF
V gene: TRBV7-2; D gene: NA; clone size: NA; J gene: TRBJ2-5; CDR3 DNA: TGTGCCAGCAGCTTAGGGGCCCCCCAGGGGGGGACCCAGTACTTC; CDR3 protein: CASSLGAPQGGTQYF
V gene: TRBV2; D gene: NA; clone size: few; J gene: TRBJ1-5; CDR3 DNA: TGTGCCAGCACACTGGGGCCCAATCAGCCCCAGCATTTT; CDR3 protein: CASTLGPNQPQHF
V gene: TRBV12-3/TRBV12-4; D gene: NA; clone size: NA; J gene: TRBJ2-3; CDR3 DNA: TGTGCCAGCAGTCCAGGACAGCCAGATACGCAGTATTTT; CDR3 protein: CASSPGQPDTQYF
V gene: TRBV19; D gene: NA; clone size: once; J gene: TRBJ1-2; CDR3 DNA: TGTGCCAGTAGTCCGCACGACAGGGGCTACACCTTC; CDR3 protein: CASSPHDRGYTF
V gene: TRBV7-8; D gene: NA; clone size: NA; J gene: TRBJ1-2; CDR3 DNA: TGTGCCAGCAGCTTATCGGCAGGGGAAGACTATGGCTACACCTTC; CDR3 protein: CASSLSAGEDYGYTF
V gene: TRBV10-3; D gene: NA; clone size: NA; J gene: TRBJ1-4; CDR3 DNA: TGTGCCACGCGGACGGCTGAGGGTGAAAAACTGTTTTTT; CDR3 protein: CATRTAEGEKLFF
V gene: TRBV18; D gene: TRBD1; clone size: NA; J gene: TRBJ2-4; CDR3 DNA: TGTGCCAGCTCACCACCCGACAGGGTGAACATTCAGTACTTC; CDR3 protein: CASSPPDRVNIQYF
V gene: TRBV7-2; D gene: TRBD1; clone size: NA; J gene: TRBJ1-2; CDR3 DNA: TGTGCCAGCAGCTCCCGGGACAGTCTTTTTGGCTACACCTTC; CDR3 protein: CASSSRDSLFGYTF
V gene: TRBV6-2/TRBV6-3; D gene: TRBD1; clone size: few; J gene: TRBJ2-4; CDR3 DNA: TGTGCCAGCAGTCAAGTGACAGGGCTCGGACCCAAAAACATTCAGTACTTC; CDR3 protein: CASSQVTGLGPKNIQYF
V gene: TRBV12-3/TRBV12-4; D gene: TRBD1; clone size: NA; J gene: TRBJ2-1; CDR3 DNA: TGTGCCAGCAGTCCCCTGGACAGGGGGGAGCAGTTCTTC; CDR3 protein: CASSPLDRGEQFF
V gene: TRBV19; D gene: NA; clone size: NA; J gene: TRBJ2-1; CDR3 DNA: TGTGCCAGTAGAAAGGGGATGGAGCAGTTCTTC; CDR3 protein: CASRKGMEQFF
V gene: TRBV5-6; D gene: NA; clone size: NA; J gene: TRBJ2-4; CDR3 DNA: TGTGCCAGCAGCTTGGGAAGAGGGTTCAAAAACATTCAGTACTTC; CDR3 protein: CASSLGRGFKNIQYF
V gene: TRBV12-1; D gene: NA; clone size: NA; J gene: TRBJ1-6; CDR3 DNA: TGTGCCAGCAGCTTTCCATATCAAGGGAGGAGTTCACCCCTCCACTTT; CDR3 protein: CASSFPYQGRSSPLHF
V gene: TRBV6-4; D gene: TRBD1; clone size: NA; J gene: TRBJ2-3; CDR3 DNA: TGTGCCAGCAGCCCCGGGACAGGGTTCACAGATACGCAGTATTTT; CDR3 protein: CASSPGTGFTDTQYF
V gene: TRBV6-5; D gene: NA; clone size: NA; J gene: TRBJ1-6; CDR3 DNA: TGTGCCAGCAGCGACAGGTTCTCCCAAGGGCCCCTCCACTTT; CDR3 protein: CASSDRFSQGPLHF
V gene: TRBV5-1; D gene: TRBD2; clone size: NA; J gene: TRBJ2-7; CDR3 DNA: TGCGCCAGCAGCGCTAGCGGGCTCTCCTACGAGCAGTACTTC; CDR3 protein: CASSASGLSYEQYF
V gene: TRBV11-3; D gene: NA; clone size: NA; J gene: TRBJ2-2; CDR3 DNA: TGTGCCAGCAGTAGCTCTACAGGGTTCGGGGAGCTGTTTTTT; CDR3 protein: CASSSSTGFGELFF
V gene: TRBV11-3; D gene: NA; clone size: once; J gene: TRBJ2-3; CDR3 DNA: TGTGCCAGCAGCTCTAGAGGGGGGGAGCAAGATACGCAGTATTTT; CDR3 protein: CASSSRGGEQDTQYF
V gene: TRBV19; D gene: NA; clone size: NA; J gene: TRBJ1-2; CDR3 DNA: TGTGCCAGTAGTGGAAGGGGGATAGGCTACACCTTC; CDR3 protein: CASSGRGIGYTF
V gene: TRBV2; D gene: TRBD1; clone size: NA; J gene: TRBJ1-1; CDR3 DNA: TGTGCCAGCAGTATCGACAGGGGGCTTGCGAACACTGAAGCTTTCTTT; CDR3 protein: CASSIDRGLANTEAFF
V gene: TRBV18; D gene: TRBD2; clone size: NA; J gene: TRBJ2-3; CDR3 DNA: TGTGCCAGCTCACCGTCCATTGCGGGAGGGCCCCCAGATACGCAGTATTTT; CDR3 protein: CASSPSIAGGPPDTQYF
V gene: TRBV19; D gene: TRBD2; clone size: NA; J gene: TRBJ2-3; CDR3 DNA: TGTGCCAGTAGGGACTTTACTAGCGGGGCAGATACGCAGTATTTT; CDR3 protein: CASRDFTSGADTQYF
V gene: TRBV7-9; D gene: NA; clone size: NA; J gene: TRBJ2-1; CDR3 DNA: TGTGCCAGCAACACAGGGAGCTCCTACAATGAGCAGTTCTTC; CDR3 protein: CASNTGSSYNEQFF
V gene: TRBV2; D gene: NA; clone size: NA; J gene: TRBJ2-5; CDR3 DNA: TGTGCCAGCAGATTACAGGGTCCGAAGACCCAGTACTTC; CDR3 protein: CASRLQGPKTQYF
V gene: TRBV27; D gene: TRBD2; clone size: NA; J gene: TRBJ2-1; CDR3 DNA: TGTGCCAGCAGTATCCGACTAGCGGGGGCCAAGAATGAGCAGTTCTTC; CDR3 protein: CASSIRLAGAKNEQFF